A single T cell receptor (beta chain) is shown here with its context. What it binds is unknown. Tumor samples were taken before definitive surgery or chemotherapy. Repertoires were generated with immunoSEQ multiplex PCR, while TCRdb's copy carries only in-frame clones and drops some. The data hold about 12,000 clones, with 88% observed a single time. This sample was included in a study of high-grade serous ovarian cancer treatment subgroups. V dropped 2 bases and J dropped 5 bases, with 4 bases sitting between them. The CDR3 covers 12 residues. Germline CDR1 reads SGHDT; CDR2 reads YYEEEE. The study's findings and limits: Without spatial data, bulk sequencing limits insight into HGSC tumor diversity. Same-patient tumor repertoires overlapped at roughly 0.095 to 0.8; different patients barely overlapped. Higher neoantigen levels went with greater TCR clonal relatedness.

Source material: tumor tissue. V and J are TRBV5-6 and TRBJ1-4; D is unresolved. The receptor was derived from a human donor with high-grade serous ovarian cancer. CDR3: CASSFSNEKLFF. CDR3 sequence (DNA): TGTGCCAGCAGCTTTTCAAATGAAAAACTGTTTTTT.